This T cell receptor (beta chain) originates from a study of T-cell reconstitution after alpha-beta-depleted transplantation in children. Library preparation (for TCRbeta) was performed with unique molecular identifiers. MiXCR, run by TCRdb on the PCR reads, gives a single entry per CDR3 protein. The sample lists about 580,000 distinct CDR3 sequences, approximately 30% seen once, with 35% to 40% in the top ten. Study observations and caveats: T-cell counts and diversity were attributed mostly to newly produced T cells one year after transplant. For some patients, TCRbeta diversity was high at day 60 because of recipient T cells and thymic progenitors that survived.

Concerning this clonotype itself: The antigen is undetermined.

The CDR3 length is 15 residues. Germline V lookup: CDR1 SQVTM, CDR2 ANQGSEA. The V end lost 7 bases, the J end lost 4 bases, and 21 bases lay between the germline ends. This clonotype was sampled from a boy under two years old with Wiskott-Aldrich syndrome, due to receive a stem cell transplant. The material sequenced was PBMCs, taken before TCRalphabeta/CD19-depleted stem cell transplant. The chain combines TRBV29-1 with TRBJ2-3, with D perhaps TRBD1 or TRBD2 (5 bases each). The CDR3 region has the DNA TGCAGCGCCGACAGCGGCATTAGCGCGGCAGATACGCAGTATTTT. Its protein product is CSADSGISAADTQYF.